This TCR beta chain was sequenced during a study of T cells in Graves' hyperthyroidism and ophthalmopathy. Findings and caveats of the study: The authors' 13 V-J model separated ophthalmopathy from stable hyperthyroidism. Most thyroid clonotypes expanded above 0.001 appeared in blood too.

Template material for amplifying TCR beta CDR3 regions consisted of RNA transcripts. An initial round of RT-PCR targeting the TCR CDR3 relied on the HTBI primer set. A single record per CDR3 protein comes from TCRdb applying MiXCR to the multiplex PCR reads. This table holds 500,000 to 600,000 distinct CDR3 sequences, 46% found once. The CDR3 covers 13 residues. V gave up 5 bases and J gave up 8 bases, with 15 bases separating them. The germline gives CDR1 LNHDA, CDR2 SQIVND (reference sequence). There are many counts of this clonotype. Antigen: not known. Together with thyroid ultrasound, orbital computed tomography, serum thyroxine and TRAb, clinical symptoms were used for diagnoses.

Source material: peripheral blood or thyroid tissue (not recorded which). V is TRBV19 and J is TRBJ1-2; perhaps TRBD1 as D (5 bases). This receptor was identified in a woman under 30 with Graves' hyperthyroidism. DNA for the CDR3: TGTGCCAGTAGTCCCTCGGGGGGGACCGGCTACACCTTC. This codes for CASSPSGGTGYTF.